This section outlines one T cell receptor beta chain sequence together with its context. Its antigen is not identified. CDR3 size: 13 residues. V dropped 2 bases and J dropped 10 bases, with 12 bases sitting between them. CDR1 and CDR2 (germline): MNHEY, SMNVEV (reference sequence). Produced via immunoSEQ multiplex PCR; TCRdb's table is partial and in-frame only. The profile shows roughly 58,000 clones, about 93% of them singletons. This entry belongs to a study of cytomegalovirus exposure and HLA in healthy donors. Across the whole study: The roughly 120 validation repertoires, a later analysis reported, used the same platform as the roughly 650 repertoires from the first cohort. Points from the study as a whole: In vitro experiments confirmed that three CMV-associated chains were specific for CMV antigens. Reportedly, cytomegalovirus status was diagnosed with high sensitivity and specificity. Most TCR sequences were seen very rarely across donors, but some public TCRs occurred in many.

The chain joins TRBV27 to TRBJ2-1; D not resolved. This clonotype originated in a man between 18 and 35 years old in good health and CMV-seronegative. Sample: PBMCs. The CDR3 region is CASSLKVAVEQFF. The CDR3 region has the DNA TGTGCCAGCAGTTTAAAGGTGGCGGTAGAGCAGTTCTTC.